Below, 24 T cell receptor beta chains from the same sample are listed, as sequenced in a study of T cell responses to AZD1222 COVID-19 vaccine. Clones were sequenced by immunoSEQ multiplex PCR, and TCRdb holds only the in-frame ones, with some missing. The table records 70,000 to 95,000 clones, roughly 90% of them present only once. The specimen was peripheral blood, collected 28 days after the second AZD1222 dose. The receptors derive from an adult who received the AZD1222 COVID-19 vaccine.

The rearrangement uses TRBV5-1 and TRBJ1-4, with a weak D call TRBD1 (5 bases). V lost 4 bases and J 13 bases, leaving 17 bases between the germline ends. The CDR3 spans 13 residues. Per the germline V gene, CDR1 is SGHRS and CDR2 is YFSETQ. The CDR3 region is CASSHSGGGTLFF. CDR3 in DNA: TGCGCCAGCAGCCATTCCGGGGGGGGAACACTGTTTTTT.

This chain joins TRBV11-1 and TRBJ1-1; the D gene is possibly TRBD1 (6 bases). The germline CDR1 and CDR2 sequences are SGHAT and FQDESV (reference sequence). This CDR3 contains 13 residues. V was cut by 7 bases and J by 0 bases, with 9 bases left in between. CDR3 region: CASTGHMNTEAFF. Written as DNA, the CDR3 is TGTGCCAGCACGGGACACATGAACACTGAAGCTTTCTTT. Full variable domain (missing parts from reference TRBV11-1 and TRBJ1-1): EAEVAQSPRYKITEKSQAVAFWCDPISGHATLYWYRQILGQGPELLVQFQDESVVDDSQLPKDRFSAERLKGVDSTLKIQPAELGDSAMYLCASTGHMNTEAFFGQGTRLTVV.

The CDR3 bases are TGTGCCAGCAGCGTAGGACAGAATCAGCCCCAGCATTTT. Encoded protein: CASSVGQNQPQHF. The rearrangement joins TRBV9 to TRBJ1-5; possible D gene TRBD1, 5 bases. V was pared by 0 bases and J by 4 bases, with 5 bases between. CDR3 length: 13 residues. CDR1 and CDR2 from the germline V gene are SGDLS and YYNGEE.

The chain links TRBV9 to TRBJ1-4; no clear D gene. Trimming cost V 0 bases and J 0 bases, with 12 bases left between them. The CDR3 sequence is 17 residues long. Germline assignment: CDR1 SGDLS and CDR2 YYNGEE. The CDR3 DNA reads as TGTGCCAGCAGCGTAGGTAGCCCACAGACAACTAATGAAAAACTGTTTTTT. It is translated as CASSVGSPQTTNEKLFF.

V gene TRBV6-5 combines with J gene TRBJ2-7; TRBD2 matches at 8 bases. In germline, CDR1 is MNHEY, CDR2 SVGAGI. The junction had 6 bases not matched to a gene; V was cut back by 3 bases and J by 2 bases. The CDR3 has 15 residues. CDR3 bases: TGTGCCAGCAGTTATGAGCGGGGGCCGACCTACGAGCAGTACTTC. It yields the protein CASSYERGPTYEQYF.

The rearrangement links TRBV5-1 to TRBJ2-7; D is perhaps TRBD1 (6 bases). The CDR3 contains 13 residues. Germline V CDR1 and CDR2: SGHRS, YFSETQ. With 4 bases removed from V and 2 bases from J, the gap between germline ends came to 10 bases. Here the CDR3 DNA reads TGCGCCAGCAGCCGCGACAGGACCTACGAGCAGTACTTC. Translation gives CASSRDRTYEQYF.

The chain uses TRBV7-9 and TRBJ1-3; D unresolved. Trimming removed 8 bases from V and 2 bases from J, with 10 bases in between. The germline V gene has CDR1 SEHNR and CDR2 FQNEAQ (reference sequence). CDR3 length equals 13 residues. CDR3: CASPGPTGNTIYF. In DNA, the CDR3 is TGTGCCAGCCCAGGCCCCACTGGAAACACCATATATTTT.

The CDR3 sequence is CASSPRDRLKTPYNEQFF. CDR3 nucleotides: TGTGCCAGCAGCCCACGGGACAGGTTAAAGACCCCCTACAATGAGCAGTTCTTC. The chain combines TRBV7-3 with TRBJ2-1; 8 bases map to TRBD1. This CDR3 contains 18 residues. V shed 5 bases, J shed 2 bases, and the junction held 14 bases outside the gene matches. CDR1 and CDR2 from the germline V gene are SGHTA and FQGTGA.

The V call is TRBV7-9, the J call TRBJ1-5; 7 bases align to TRBD1. Germline CDR1 SEHNR, CDR2 FQNEAQ (reference sequence). Germline trimming cut 0 bases from V and 6 bases from J; bases unmatched to any gene: 2. There are 14 residues in the CDR3. CDR3 nucleotide sequence: TGTGCCAGCAGCTTAGCAGGGGGCGGTCAGCCCCAGCATTTT. It specifies CASSLAGGGQPQHF.

V usage is TRBV3-1 (or the pseudogene TRBV3-2) and J usage is TRBJ2-7; 14 positions agree with TRBD2. CDR1 and CDR2 (germline): LGHDT, YNNKEL (reference sequence). The J segment lost 6 bases and the V segment lost 1 base, leaving 2 bases of the junction unmatched. The CDR3 covers 15 residues. The DNA of the CDR3 is TGTGCCAGCAGCCAAGGACTAGCGGGGGGGCGCGAGCAGTACTTC. It codes for CASSQGLAGGREQYF.

This clone was observed once. This rearrangement joins TRBV4-1 to TRBJ2-1; maybe TRBD1 (5 bases). V was pared by 9 bases and J by 1 base, with 13 bases between. This CDR3 spans 14 amino acids. Looked up from germline, CDR1 is MGHRA and CDR2 is YSYEKL. The CDR3 region is CASSRTPSYNEQFF. As DNA, the CDR3 is TGCGCCAGTTCCAGGACACCATCCTACAATGAGCAGTTCTTC.

This chain joins TRBV7-6 and TRBJ1-6; 8 bases line up with TRBD1. This CDR3 contains 16 residues. Per the germline V gene, CDR1 is SGHVS and CDR2 is FNYEAQ. The V segment lost 2 bases and the J segment 6 bases; nucleotides outside the gene matches: 6. This CDR3 is CASSLLSGGANSPLHF. The CDR3, as DNA: TGTGCCAGCAGCTTATTGTCAGGGGGCGCTAATTCACCCCTCCACTTT.

The chain carries TRBV7-3 and TRBJ2-3; 7 bases agree with TRBD1. CDR1 is SGHTA and CDR2 is FQGTGA in the germline V gene. CDR3 length: 16 amino acids. V lost 5 bases, J lost 2 bases, and 10 bases stayed unmatched. CDR3 sequence reads: CASSAGTDEITDTQYF. The CDR3 DNA sequence: TGTGCCAGCAGCGCAGGGACAGACGAAATCACAGATACGCAGTATTTT.

The J gene is TRBJ1-5, the V gene TRBV7-2; no definite D call. The V end was cut by 4 bases, the J end by 4 bases, with 11 bases between. The CDR3 is made up of 14 amino acids. Germline values: CDR1 SGHTA, CDR2 FQGNSA. The CDR3 region has the DNA TGTGCCAGCAGCTCAGCGCGGATAAATCAGCCCCAGCATTTT. This translates into CASSSARINQPQHF.

This clone has a handful of counts. The chain combines TRBV12-3 or TRBV12-4 with TRBJ2-2; D might be TRBD2 (6 bases). CDR3 size: 12 residues. The V end was cut by 3 bases, the J end by 11 bases, with 10 bases between. The CDR3 sequence: CASSFYSGELFF. The CDR3 DNA follows: TGTGCCAGCAGTTTTTATAGCGGCGAGCTGTTTTTT.

The rearrangement joins TRBV27 to TRBJ1-2, with D perhaps matching TRBD1 (5 bases). Germline V gene sequence: CDR1 MNHEY, CDR2 SMNVEV (reference sequence). The V gene lost 0 bases and the J gene lost 8 bases, with 16 bases spanning the gap. The CDR3 consists of 15 residues. CDR3 coding DNA: TGTGCCAGCAGTTTATCGCCCACAGGTGCGGAAGGCTACACCTTC. Translated: CASSLSPTGAEGYTF.

The chain uses TRBV3-1 (or the pseudogene TRBV3-2) and TRBJ2-5; D uncertain. Germline values: CDR1 LGHDT, CDR2 YNNKEL (reference sequence). The CDR3 sequence is 12 residues long. The germline V and J ends were trimmed by 1 base and 5 bases, with 5 bases remaining between them. The CDR3 here is CASSQGMETQYF. CDR3 DNA: TGTGCCAGCAGCCAAGGAATGGAGACCCAGTACTTC.

The chain carries TRBV28 and TRBJ2-7; 7 bases map to TRBD1. The J segment lost 4 bases and the V segment lost 7 bases, leaving 7 bases of the junction unmatched. The germline V gene encodes CDR1 MDHEN and CDR2 SYDVKM. The CDR3 loop spans 13 amino acids. In DNA, the CDR3 is TGTGCCAGCATCAAACAGGGGCGGTACGAGCAGTACTTC. This translates into CASIKQGRYEQYF.

The V gene is TRBV19, the J gene TRBJ2-3; the D gene is possibly TRBD1 (6 bases). There are 14 residues in the CDR3. V was shortened by 4 bases and J by 3 bases, with 11 bases between the two germline ends. Germline CDR1 LNHDA, CDR2 SQIVND (reference sequence). CDR3 nucleotides: TGTGCCAGTAGTAGGGGGCGCGAGACAGATACGCAGTATTTT. Residues: CASSRGRETDTQYF.

The count of this clone is one. The CDR3 loop is CASSPPGQGGSPLHF. The CDR3 bases are TGTGCCAGCTCACCACCGGGCCAGGGGGGATCACCCCTCCACTTT. The genes are TRBV18 and TRBJ1-6, with TRBD1 identical over 7 bases. With V trimmed by 0 bases and J by 10 bases, 6 bases remained unmatched. This CDR3 has 15 amino acids. Germline V CDR1 and CDR2: KGHSH, LQKENI.

This chain connects TRBV5-1 to TRBJ1-2, with D perhaps matching TRBD1 (5 bases). This CDR3 is built from 15 residues. The V end lost 4 bases, the J end lost 7 bases, and 20 bases lay between the germline ends. CDR1 is SGHRS and CDR2 is YFSETQ in the germline V gene. The CDR3 DNA is TGCGCCAGCAGCCCCTTCGGGACCTTCGGCGGTGGCTACACCTTC. Protein sequence: CASSPFGTFGGGYTF. Full variable domain (remainder filled in from reference TRBV5-1 and TRBJ1-2): KAGVTQTPRYLIKTRGQQVTLSCSPISGHRSVSWYQQTPGQGLQFLFEYFSETQRNKGNFPGRFSGRQFSNSRSEMNVSTLELGDSALYLCASSPFGTFGGGYTFGSGTRLTVV.

The chain combines TRBV20-1 with TRBJ2-1; D gene unclear. Germline values: CDR1 DFQATT, CDR2 SNEGSKA (reference sequence). The ends were cut back, 3 bases at V and 0 bases at J, with 12 bases in the middle. The CDR3 is made up of 15 amino acids. The DNA of the CDR3 is TGCAGTGCTAGTAGTCCGGCGAGCTCCTACAATGAGCAGTTCTTC. Encoded protein: CSASSPASSYNEQFF.

The V gene is TRBV7-2, the J gene TRBJ2-7; 7 bases are shared with TRBD2. The J segment lost 3 bases and the V segment lost 3 bases, leaving 5 bases of the junction unmatched. CDR1 is SGHTA, CDR2 FQGNSA, per germline. CDR3 length: 14 amino acids. This chain's CDR3 is CASSLGTMDYEQYF. CDR3 bases: TGTGCCAGCAGCTTGGGGACTATGGACTACGAGCAGTACTTC.

V gene TRBV5-1 combines with J gene TRBJ2-1; D is ambiguous. CDR1 is SGHRS and CDR2 is YFSETQ in the germline V gene. V lost 1 base, J lost 4 bases, and 12 bases lay in between. This CDR3 contains 15 residues. The CDR3 nucleotides are TGCGCCAGCAGCTTGCGGGCGGAACCGTACAATGAGCAGTTCTTC. Encoded protein: CASSLRAEPYNEQFF.